One and the same sample provided the 20 T cell receptor beta chains below, sequenced in a study of blood T cells in healthy people across ages. A sample-barcoded 5' primer and a J-beta primer mix were used in a second PCR of roughly 6 to 11 cycles. TCRdb re-called the 5' RACE reads with MiXCR, one entry per CDR3 protein. In the table there are about 680,000 distinct CDR3 sequences, roughly 50% of which are singletons. The sample was blood. Receptor source: a woman in her sixties or seventies in good health.

This clonotype occurred a few times. This rearrangement joins TRBV29-1 to TRBJ2-1; D is perhaps TRBD1 or TRBD2 (5 bases each). Trimming pared 2 bases from V and 10 bases from J, leaving 12 bases between. CDR1 is SQVTM and CDR2 is ANQGSEA in the germline V gene. This CDR3 has 12 residues. DNA for the CDR3: TGCAGCGTTGAAAGAGGGGTGCCCGAGCAGTTCTTC. Protein sequence: CSVERGVPEQFF.

For this clonotype: A read error may account for a junction end that differs from germline. The chain recombines TRBV7-2 with TRBJ2-7, with 7 positions matching TRBD2. CDR3 length equals 16 residues. The germline V gene encodes CDR1 SGHTA and CDR2 FQGNSA. Here the CDR3 reads CAGSLGLAAQGYEQYF. The CDR3 DNA is TGTGCCGGCAGCTTAGGCCTAGCGGCTCAGGGCTACGAGCAGTACTTC. The full variable domain, in which reference TRBV7-2 and TRBJ2-7 provide the parts outside the CDR3, is GAGVSQSPSNKVTEKGKDVELRCDPISGHTALYWYRQSLGQGLEFLIYFQGNSAPDKSGLPSDRFSAERTGGSVSTLTIQRTQQEDSAVYLCAGSLGLAAQGYEQYFGPGTRLTVT.

V usage is TRBV20-1 and J usage is TRBJ2-3, with TRBD1 as a possible D gene (5 bases). This CDR3 region has 12 residues. The V gene lost 6 bases and the J gene lost 3 bases, with 10 bases spanning the gap. Germline values: CDR1 DFQATT, CDR2 SNEGSKA (reference sequence). CDR3 protein: CSAHPGTDTQYF. The DNA for the CDR3 is TGCAGTGCGCATCCAGGGACAGATACGCAGTATTTT.

This clonotype showed up many times. The V call is TRBV29-1, the J call TRBJ2-3, with TRBD2 matching over 7 bases. J lost 3 bases, V lost 1 base, and 13 bases had no gene match. This CDR3 is 17 amino acids long. CDR1 is SQVTM and CDR2 is ANQGSEA in the germline V gene. The CDR3 is CSVEGYAGDSGTDTQYF. In DNA form, the CDR3 reads TGCAGCGTTGAAGGCTATGCGGGAGATTCTGGTACAGATACGCAGTATTTT.

CDR3 protein: CSVEVGTSGGGEQYF. The CDR3 coding sequence is TGCAGCGTTGAAGTGGGGACTAGCGGGGGTGGCGAGCAGTACTTC. This rearrangement joins TRBV29-1 to TRBJ2-7, with 14 positions matching TRBD2. This CDR3 has 15 residues. Germline loops: CDR1 SQVTM, CDR2 ANQGSEA. The J segment lost 6 bases and the V segment lost 1 base, leaving 5 bases of the junction unmatched.

The rearrangement uses TRBV20-1 and TRBJ2-7; D is ambiguous. The CDR3 length is 14 residues. The germline V and J ends were trimmed by 5 bases and 0 bases, with 14 bases remaining between them. Germline V lookup: CDR1 DFQATT, CDR2 SNEGSKA (reference sequence). The CDR3 sequence: CSAGRKYRSYEQYF. For the CDR3, the DNA is TGCAGTGCTGGACGGAAATACCGCTCCTACGAGCAGTACTTC.

A remark on this clonotype: A read error is likely, as this CDR3 ends without the conserved phenylalanine or tryptophan. J is TRBJ2-5 and V is TRBV5-1; 10 bases agree with TRBD2. CDR3 size: 18 residues. The V gene's germline CDR1 is SGHRS and CDR2 YFSETQ. The CDR3 sequence is CASSLLSSGSRGGETQYI. In nucleotides, the CDR3 is TGTGCCAGCAGCTTGCTTTCTAGCGGGAGCAGAGGTGGAGAGACCCAGTACATC.

This clonotype was detected a few times. The J gene is TRBJ1-2, the V gene TRBV7-2; 7 nucleotides match TRBD1. The CDR3 extends over 15 amino acids. V lost 4 bases, J lost 7 bases, and 12 bases stayed unmatched. Per germline, CDR1 SGHTA and CDR2 FQGNSA. DNA of the CDR3: TGTGCCAGCAGCTCCCATTCAACAGGGGCGGGTGGCTACACCTTC. Translated: CASSSHSTGAGGYTF.

A remark on this clonotype: At one end, the junction sequence differs from germline, possibly due to a read error. The chain carries TRBV7-2 and TRBJ2-3; possibly TRBD2 for D (6 bases). Looked up from germline, CDR1 is SGHTA and CDR2 is FQGNSA. The CDR3 is 16 amino acids. In DNA, the CDR3 is TGTGCCAGCAGCTTTACCCGACCGGACTACACAGATGCGCAGTATTTT. Translating it yields CASSFTRPDYTDAQYF. Supplemented by reference TRBV7-2 and TRBJ2-3, the full variable domain reads GAGVSQSPSNKVTEKGKDVELRCDPISGHTALYWYRQSLGQGLEFLIYFQGNSAPDKSGLPSDRFSAERTGGSVSTLTIQRTQQEDSAVYLCASSFTRPDYTDAQYFGPGTRLTVL.

V gene TRBV5-1 combines with J gene TRBJ2-1; 9 nucleotides line up with TRBD2. The V and J ends lost 1 base and 8 bases, in that order; junction bases with no gene match: 7. This CDR3 has 15 amino acids. The germline CDR1 and CDR2 sequences are SGHRS and YFSETQ. The CDR3, as DNA: TGCGCCAGCAGCTTGCCTAGCGGGATTGGGGATGAGCAGTTCTTC. Residues: CASSLPSGIGDEQFF.

V gene TRBV29-1 combines with J gene TRBJ2-7; D is undetermined. The CDR3 runs 12 residues. Germline V gives CDR1 SQVTM, CDR2 ANQGSEA. V gave up 4 bases and J gave up 7 bases, with 14 bases separating them. The CDR3 loop reads CSVVLGYNEQYF. CDR3 DNA sequence: TGCAGCGTTGTTCTAGGATACAATGAGCAGTACTTC.

The chain carries TRBV6-2 or TRBV6-3 and TRBJ2-5, with TRBD1 matching over 7 bases. The end of the DNA fits TRBJ2-7 better, so the J call may be wrong. Germline V gene lookup returns CDR1 MNHEY and CDR2 SVGEGT. This CDR3 contains 15 residues. CDR3 nucleotide sequence: TGTGCCAGCAGTTACGTCGGGACAGCAAGTTACGAGCAGTACTTC. As protein: CASSYVGTASYEQYF.

This clonotype was recorded a few times. The chain links TRBV7-2 to TRBJ2-7; the match to TRBD2 covers 13 bases. The junction had 4 bases not matched to a gene; V was cut back by 1 base and J by 7 bases. The CDR3 spans 15 residues. Germline assignment: CDR1 SGHTA and CDR2 FQGNSA. As DNA, the CDR3 is TGTGCCAGCAGCTTAGGAGCGGGACTAGCGGGGGAGCAGTACTTC. Translation gives CASSLGAGLAGEQYF.

The V call is TRBV2, the J call TRBJ1-4; no firm D call. With 10 bases removed from V and 4 bases from J, the gap between germline ends came to 16 bases. Germline assignment: CDR1 SNHLY and CDR2 FYNNEI. CDR3 length: 14 amino acids. CDR3 in DNA: TGTGCCATCTATTCCCGGGGAGGTAATGAAAAACTGTTTTTT. Its translation: CAIYSRGGNEKLFF.

The V call is TRBV7-2, the J call TRBJ2-3; D not certain. Germline CDR1 SGHTA, CDR2 FQGNSA. V was trimmed by 5 bases and J by 0 bases, leaving 9 bases between them. CDR3 size: 14 residues. The CDR3 DNA sequence: TGTGCCAGCAGCCCTGAGACTAGCACAGATACGCAGTATTTT. Its protein product is CASSPETSTDTQYF.

The chain carries TRBV7-2 and TRBJ2-7, with D possibly being TRBD1 (6 bases). This CDR3 has 14 amino acids. The V gene lost 6 bases and the J gene lost 3 bases, with 15 bases spanning the gap. The germline gives CDR1 SGHTA, CDR2 FQGNSA. CDR3 nucleotide sequence: TGTGCCAGCAGGCGACCGGGACATTTCTACGAGCAGTACTTC. Translation: CASRRPGHFYEQYF.

This clonotype was picked up a small number of times. The rearrangement joins TRBV9 to TRBJ1-2; D possibly corresponds to TRBD1 (5 bases). Germline V gene data show CDR1 as SGDLS and CDR2 as YYNGEE. CDR3 size: 15 residues. Trimming stripped 0 bases from V and 4 bases from J, with 13 bases between. This CDR3 is CASSVGLGASYGYTF. For the CDR3, the DNA is TGTGCCAGCAGCGTAGGTTTAGGGGCCAGCTATGGCTACACCTTC. Complete variable domain (other parts from reference TRBV9 and TRBJ1-2): DSGVTQTPKHLITATGQRVTLRCSPRSGDLSVYWYQQSLDQGLQFLIQYYNGEERAKGNILERFSAQQFPDLHSELNLSSLELGDSALYFCASSVGLGASYGYTFGSGTRLTVV.

The V gene is TRBV2, the J gene TRBJ2-7; 8 bases line up with TRBD2. Looked up from germline, CDR1 is SNHLY and CDR2 is FYNNEI. The CDR3 spans 15 residues. Trimming removed 1 base from V and 0 bases from J; junction bases left unmatched: 2. CDR3 DNA sequence: TGTGCCAGCAGTGAAGAACTAGCGGTCTCCTACGAGCAGTACTTC. This gives the protein CASSEELAVSYEQYF.

The chain joins TRBV20-1 to TRBJ2-7; 11 nucleotides line up with TRBD2. V was pared by 5 bases and J by 5 bases, with 17 bases of the junction left unmatched. The CDR3 runs 17 residues. Looked up from germline, CDR1 is DFQATT and CDR2 is SNEGSKA (reference sequence). The CDR3 sequence: CSAPPLGLAGLGHEQYF. The CDR3 DNA sequence: TGCAGTGCTCCTCCTCTTGGACTAGCGGGTTTAGGCCACGAGCAGTACTTC.

The chain combines TRBV7-2 with TRBJ1-2; TRBD1 agrees at 8 bases. The J segment lost 1 base and the V segment lost 1 base, leaving 5 bases of the junction unmatched. The CDR3 loop spans 16 amino acids. Per germline, CDR1 SGHTA and CDR2 FQGNSA. CDR3 nucleotides: TGTGCCAGCAGCTTAGGTGGGACAGGCAATAACTATGGCTACACCTTC. This encodes CASSLGGTGNNYGYTF.